This note documents a single T cell receptor beta chain sequence. Relative to the germline gene, one junction end is altered; a read error may explain this. The investigators made TCR beta cDNA from approximately 0.5 ug total RNA, using a constant-region primer. Libraries covering TCR beta were generated through three nested multiplex PCR rounds (using a slightly modified ARM-PCR). In the first two PCR rounds, TRBV1-TRBV30 forward primers were paired with a C-beta reverse primer, and each round lasted roughly 10 cycles. TCRdb called the multiplex PCR reads again in MiXCR, with one record for every CDR3 protein. The data contain about 330,000 distinct CDR3 sequences, less than 75% of them seen just once; the ten biggest clones take up 5.5% to 8%. The CDR3 sequence is 13 residues long. Germline lookup yields CDR1 SQVTM and CDR2 ANQGSEA. These data are taken from a study of tumor-infiltrating lymphocytes in primary liver carcinoma. Whole-study context: Surgery removed the patients' primary liver carcinoma.

Germline DNA was also extracted, and blood RNA was taken from unsorted whole blood. None of the patients had received treatment, and all had chronic HBV infection. This sequence joins TRBV29-1 and TRBJ2-1; possible D gene TRBD2, 5 bases. The origin of this receptor is a man between 35 and 55 years old with primary liver carcinoma and hepatitis B virus infection. Material for sequencing was peripheral blood. As DNA, the CDR3 is TGTAGCGCCGCGCTTGACTATTACAATGAGCAGTCCTTC. It yields the protein CSAALDYYNEQSF.